Listed below are T cell receptor beta chains from one sample, sequenced in a study of T cell responses to AZD1222 COVID-19 vaccine. This table comes from immunoSEQ multiplex PCR, and its TCRdb copy is limited to in-frame clones, with some not included. The repertoire holds 70,000 to 95,000 clones, with around 90% as singletons. The material was peripheral blood, obtained 28 days after the second AZD1222 dose. The source is an adult who received the AZD1222 COVID-19 vaccine. Each CDR3 is given with its conserved first and last residue. The D gene is left open where the match is weak.

TRBJ2-7	TRBV18	NA	CASSGTSPGVDEQYF
TRBJ1-5	TRBV6-5	TRBD1	CASSPGTVSNQPQHF
TRBJ2-5	TRBV6-5	NA	CASTNPPLMETQYF
TRBJ2-2	TRBV7-9	NA	CASSRVSHSNTGELFF
TRBJ1-3	TRBV18	NA	CASSPQGSSGNTIYF
TRBJ2-1	TRBV6-5	TRBD1	CASSGTGGNNEQFF
TRBJ2-1	TRBV4-1	NA	CASSQGEAYNEQFF
TRBJ1-5	TRBV5-1	NA	CASSPGGVGQPQHF
TRBJ2-7	TRBV18	NA	CASSPLPVSYEQYF
TRBJ1-6	TRBV5-6	NA	CASSLLWGNNSPLHF
TRBJ2-3	TRBV19	NA	CASRSGTDTQYF
TRBJ2-1	TRBV4-1	TRBD1	CASSQGPDRGYNEQFF
TRBJ1-1	TRBV30	NA	CAWSVLQTNTEAFF
TRBJ1-5	TRBV6-5	NA	CASNPTGQSQQPQHF
TRBJ2-2	TRBV3-1/TRBV3-2	NA	CASSYSHSGLTGELFF
TRBJ1-6	TRBV4-1	NA	CASSLEDTYNSPLHF
TRBJ1-5	TRBV19	NA	CASRALSNQPQHF
TRBJ1-3	TRBV6-1	TRBD1	CASSEGQGATGNTIYF
TRBJ2-3	TRBV2	TRBD1	CASSDLGTGSTDTQYF
TRBJ2-7	TRBV7-9	TRBD1	CASSYGTGGDEQYF
TRBJ1-1	TRBV11-2	NA	CASNSEGNTEAFF
TRBJ2-1	TRBV5-1	TRBD2	CASSLTLAGAGEQFF
TRBJ2-7	TRBV10-3	NA	CAISGQSYEQYF
TRBJ1-2	TRBV19	NA	CASRMDLGSRVYGYTF
TRBJ2-7	TRBV9	NA	CASSVGGGFSEQYF
TRBJ2-3	TRBV7-9	NA	CASARSDTQYF
TRBJ1-6	TRBV4-1	NA	CASSQAGSSYNSPLHF
TRBJ1-2	TRBV7-8	NA	CASSIPGNYGYTF
TRBJ2-1	TRBV7-9	NA	CASSVAGYNEQFF
TRBJ1-2	TRBV2	NA	CASTPRAYANHLTF
TRBJ1-6	TRBV4-2	NA	CASSQMSYNSPLHF
TRBJ1-5	TRBV19	NA	CASSSGDLRNQPQHF
TRBJ2-1	TRBV2	TRBD1	CASSLGTDNEQFF
TRBJ2-3	TRBV19	NA	CASSMASSSTDTQYF
TRBJ1-1	TRBV5-6	NA	CASSPTGIDTEAFF
TRBJ1-1	TRBV18	NA	CASSSGTANTEAFF
TRBJ1-3	TRBV6-2/TRBV6-3	NA	CASSYLSGNTIYF
TRBJ1-2	TRBV5-1	NA	CASSLAPGGADYGYTF
TRBJ2-1	TRBV19	TRBD1	CASSTPDVRGSYNEQFF
TRBJ1-6	TRBV6-2/TRBV6-3	NA	CASSYQGWNSPLHF
TRBJ2-7	TRBV5-4	NA	CASSASGTQAYEQYF
TRBJ2-2	TRBV12-3/TRBV12-4	TRBD1	CASSPDRDRELFF
TRBJ2-5	TRBV5-6	NA	CASARGDGQETQYF
TRBJ1-2	TRBV2	NA	CASSAYRDNYGYTF
TRBJ2-1	TRBV29-1	NA	CSVQASGSHEQFF